Below are 12 T cell receptor beta chains sequenced from a single sample in a study of human T cells and chemical hapten exposure. One entry per CDR3 protein results from TCRdb running MiXCR on the RACE reads. Of around 76,000 distinct CDR3 sequences in the sample, approximately 12% are singletons; the top ten hold 3.5%. Time point defined: patch test 1, 2 weeks after DPC sensitization. Treatment given: therapeutic diphenylcyclopropenone sensitization with weekly scalp DPC. The sample consisted of whole blood, taken in connection with sensitization to the hapten diphenylcyclopropenone (DPC). The receptors shown here come from a woman aged 60-75 years with alopecia areata. Some clones in this sample may be carry-over from other donors' samples.

This clonotype was seen a few times. The rearrangement joins TRBV7-9 to TRBJ1-6; 8 bases agree with TRBD1. In germline, CDR1 is SEHNR, CDR2 FQNEAQ (reference sequence). The CDR3 length is 15 residues. The V and J ends lost 7 bases and 9 bases, in that order; junction bases with no gene match: 11. The CDR3, as DNA: TGTGCCAGCAAGGGAGGAGACAGGGGTATTTCACCCCTCCACTTT. It is translated as CASKGGDRGISPLHF.

This clonotype was seen only a few times. The rearrangement uses TRBV18 and TRBJ1-1; 7 bases align to TRBD1. In germline, CDR1 is KGHSH, CDR2 LQKENI. V shed 3 bases, J shed 1 base, and the junction held 5 bases outside the gene matches. The CDR3 covers 15 residues. The CDR3 here is CASSPQGEANTEAFF. The CDR3 bases are TGTGCCAGCTCACCGCAGGGGGAAGCGAACACTGAAGCTTTCTTT.

The V call is TRBV6-2 or TRBV6-3, the J call TRBJ2-1, with a possible D match to TRBD1 (6 bases). This CDR3 has 16 residues. CDR1 and CDR2 (germline): MNHEY, SVGEGT. V lost 5 bases and J 0 bases, leaving 14 bases between the germline ends. In DNA form, the CDR3 reads TGTGCCAGCAGTAAACAGGGAGCAATCTCCTACAATGAGCAGTTCTTC. Translated: CASSKQGAISYNEQFF.

The chain couples TRBV28 to TRBJ2-3; D might be TRBD1 (5 bases). CDR1 MDHEN and CDR2 SYDVKM come from the germline V gene. The V and J ends lost 5 bases and 1 base respectively, with 7 bases between them. The CDR3 is 13 amino acids. The CDR3 bases are TGTGCCAGCAGTCAACAGGGCACAGATACGCAGTATTTT. Translated, it gives CASSQQGTDTQYF. Complete variable domain (other parts from reference TRBV28 and TRBJ2-3): DVKVTQSSRYLVKRTGEKVFLECVQDMDHENMFWYRQDPGLGLRLIYFSYDVKMKEKGDIPEGYSVSREKKERFSLILESASTNQTSMYLCASSQQGTDTQYFGPGTRLTVL.

This clonotype was picked up a small number of times. This chain uses TRBV25-1 with TRBJ1-2, with D uncertain. Trimming removed 1 base at V and 0 bases at J, with 6 bases between. CDR1 is MGHDK and CDR2 is SYGVNS in the germline V gene. The CDR3 has 14 residues. The CDR3 DNA reads TGTGCCAGCAGTGAATTCTCAGCTAACTATGGCTACACCTTC. It codes for CASSEFSANYGYTF.

The chain links TRBV24-1 to TRBJ2-3; 9 nucleotides agree with TRBD2. CDR3 size: 17 residues. V lost 4 bases to trimming and J lost 1 base; unmatched junction nucleotides: 8. Germline V gene sequence: CDR1 KGHDR, CDR2 SFDVKD. CDR3 in amino acids: CATSDPTLAGGTDTQYF. CDR3 nucleotides: TGTGCCACCAGTGACCCTACCTTAGCGGGGGGCACAGATACGCAGTATTTT.

This chain links TRBV9 with TRBJ2-3; TRBD1 agrees at 7 bases. V lost 0 bases to trimming and J lost 6 bases; unmatched junction nucleotides: 13. CDR1 is SGDLS, CDR2 YYNGEE, per germline. This CDR3 contains 17 residues. DNA for the CDR3: TGTGCCAGCAGCGTAGCCTTGCCTGGGACAGTAGGCGATACGCAGTATTTT. It yields the protein CASSVALPGTVGDTQYF.

This clonotype was observed many times. The chain has TRBV4-1 and TRBJ2-2, with D possibly matching TRBD2 (6 bases). Germline V gene lookup returns CDR1 MGHRA and CDR2 YSYEKL. The CDR3 length is 17 residues. Trimming took off 4 bases at V and 3 bases at J, with 18 bases between the two ends. This CDR3 is CASSPHRRARDTGELFF. CDR3 in DNA: TGCGCCAGCAGCCCCCACCGGAGGGCCAGGGACACCGGGGAGCTGTTTTTT.

This clonotype has a handful of counts. The chain employs TRBV29-1 and TRBJ2-3; 11 bases map to TRBD1. Germline CDR1 SQVTM, CDR2 ANQGSEA. Trimming removed 4 bases from V and 5 bases from J; junction bases left unmatched: 8. The CDR3 length is 15 residues. The CDR3 sequence is CSVAPGQGAGDTQYF. The CDR3 DNA reads TGCAGCGTTGCTCCCGGACAGGGGGCTGGAGATACGCAGTATTTT.

This clonotype was counted a few times. The rearrangement joins TRBV29-1 to TRBJ1-2, with a possible D match to TRBD1 (5 bases). V gave up 7 bases and J gave up 4 bases, with 13 bases separating them. The CDR3 has 12 amino acids. Germline V gene lookup returns CDR1 SQVTM and CDR2 ANQGSEA. The CDR3 is CSGGDWAYGYTF. CDR3 nucleotide sequence: TGCAGCGGCGGGGACTGGGCCTATGGCTACACCTTC. Together with reference TRBV29-1 and TRBJ1-2, the CDR3 gives the full variable domain: SAVISQKPSRDICQRGTSLTIQCQVDSQVTMMFWYRQQPGQSLTLIATANQGSEATYESGFVIDKFPISRPNLTFSTLTVSNMSPEDSSIYLCSGGDWAYGYTFGSGTRLTVV.

The chain combines TRBV7-2 with TRBJ1-5; 7 bases are a match to TRBD1. With V trimmed by 3 bases and J by 0 bases, 2 bases remained unmatched. Germline lookup yields CDR1 SGHTA and CDR2 FQGNSA. CDR3 length equals 15 residues. The CDR3 DNA is TGTGCCAGCAGCTTTACAGGGGATAGCAATCAGCCCCAGCATTTT. Its translation: CASSFTGDSNQPQHF.

The rearrangement uses TRBV5-1 and TRBJ1-2; D is possibly TRBD1 (6 bases). CDR3 length equals 16 residues. Germline CDR1 and CDR2: SGHRS and YFSETQ. The V end lost 0 bases, the J end lost 0 bases, and 12 bases lay between the germline ends. CDR3 in DNA: TGCGCCAGCAGCTTGGCCCGGGACACCTCTAACTATGGCTACACCTTC. This gives the protein CASSLARDTSNYGYTF.